The 21 T cell receptor beta chains listed next were all sequenced from one sample in a study of cytomegalovirus exposure and HLA in healthy donors. This PCR relied on a set of 60 Vbeta primers and 13 Jbeta primers. TCRdb's copy holds only in-frame clones and misses some; the assay was immunoSEQ multiplex PCR. The sample has roughly 80,000 clones, approximately 60% seen once. Sequenced: PBMCs. These receptors all come from a male donor in good health and CMV-seropositive.

This chain links TRBV6-1 with TRBJ2-5; D is perhaps TRBD1 (6 bases). The germline V gene encodes CDR1 MNHNS and CDR2 SASEGT. The V and J ends lost 9 bases and 4 bases respectively, with 18 bases between them. This CDR3 is built from 14 residues. The CDR3 loop is CASNRFGQRETQYF. CDR3 DNA: TGTGCCAGTAATAGATTTGGACAGAGAGAGACCCAGTACTTC.

This clone appeared a few times. CDR3 nucleotide sequence: TGCGCCAGCAGGACATCAGCTGGAAACACCATATATTTT. This translates into CASRTSAGNTIYF. The chain couples TRBV5-1 to TRBJ1-3; no clear D gene. Germline values: CDR1 SGHRS, CDR2 YFSETQ. Deletions cut 5 bases from V and 2 bases from J, with 8 bases between. The CDR3 totals 13 residues.

This clone was recorded a few times. The chain couples TRBV6-1 to TRBJ2-7; D is perhaps TRBD1 (6 bases). V was trimmed by 5 bases and J by 4 bases, leaving 15 bases between them. The germline gives CDR1 MNHNS, CDR2 SASEGT. CDR3 length equals 14 residues. In DNA, the CDR3 is TGTGCCAGCAGTCTCACTCTTCAGGGGTACGAGCAGTACTTC. This codes for CASSLTLQGYEQYF.

This clone was seen only once. The CDR3 sequence: CASSFPTGTGDRDTQYF. The CDR3 DNA follows: TGTGCCAGCAGTTTCCCTACAGGGACAGGGGATCGAGATACGCAGTATTTT. This chain links TRBV27 with TRBJ2-3; 10 bases map to TRBD1. The ends lost 3 bases at V and 5 bases at J; junction bases unmatched: 11. Looked up from germline, CDR1 is MNHEY and CDR2 is SMNVEV (reference sequence). This CDR3 comprises 17 residues.

CDR3 bases: TGTGCCAGCAGCGCGGGGCTCTACGAGCAGTACTTC. This codes for CASSAGLYEQYF. This chain connects TRBV7-9 to TRBJ2-7; TRBD2 is a possible D gene (6 bases). Trimming shortened V by 5 bases and J by 3 bases, and 8 bases separated the two germline ends. CDR1 is SEHNR and CDR2 is FQNEAQ in the germline V gene (reference sequence). This CDR3 has 12 residues.

CDR3 residues: CAISERQGATLENEQYF. The CDR3, as DNA: TGTGCCATCAGTGAGCGGCAGGGGGCGACCCTGGAGAACGAGCAGTACTTC. The V and J genes are TRBV10-3 and TRBJ2-7; 8 positions match TRBD1. The trim removed 2 bases at V and 5 bases at J, leaving 14 bases unmatched. Germline CDR1 is ENHRY and CDR2 is SYGVKD. The CDR3 has 17 amino acids.

J is TRBJ1-1 and V is TRBV25-1; tentative D call: TRBD1 (5 bases). V gave up 7 bases and J gave up 4 bases, with 13 bases separating them. CDR1 and CDR2 (germline): MGHDK, SYGVNS. The CDR3 consists of 13 residues. CDR3 in DNA: TGTGCCAGCAAGGTGCGGGGGGGCACTGAAGCTTTCTTT. Residues: CASKVRGGTEAFF.

This chain links TRBV2 with TRBJ2-5, with TRBD1 identical over 7 bases. Per the germline V gene, CDR1 is SNHLY and CDR2 is FYNNEI. There are 15 residues in the CDR3. V shed 6 bases and J 2 bases; nucleotides not matched to a gene: 9. The CDR3 sequence is CASRRQGTLQETQYF. CDR3 DNA sequence: TGTGCCAGCAGGCGACAGGGAACATTACAAGAGACCCAGTACTTC.

The chain employs TRBV6-5 and TRBJ1-1; D not certain. V was pared by 8 bases and J by 5 bases, with 15 bases between. Germline CDR1 reads MNHEY; CDR2 reads SVGAGI. The CDR3 runs to 13 residues. Written as DNA, the CDR3 is TGTGCCAGCGTCCAGCGGCATATGACTGAAGCTTTCTTT. It encodes CASVQRHMTEAFF.

The V call is TRBV10-3, the J call TRBJ2-6; 12 bases line up with TRBD2. The germline V gene has CDR1 ENHRY and CDR2 SYGVKD. V dropped 0 bases and J dropped 2; count of bases not matched to a gene: 5. This CDR3 is 19 amino acids long. The CDR3 DNA sequence: TGTGCCATCAGTGAGTCGCCTCTAGCGGGGGGGGCTGGGGCCAACGTCCTGACTTTC. As protein: CAISESPLAGGAGANVLTF.

This clone was counted between two and nine times. The chain uses TRBV25-1 and TRBJ2-1, with 8 bases fitting TRBD1. The ends lost 5 bases at V and 9 bases at J; junction bases unmatched: 12. Germline lookup yields CDR1 MGHDK and CDR2 SYGVNS. The CDR3 has 15 amino acids. The CDR3 nucleotides are TGTGCCAGCAGTTTGCGGACAGGGTACGAATTTGAGCAGTTCTTC. Translation gives CASSLRTGYEFEQFF.

The V gene is TRBV5-5, the J gene TRBJ2-7, with no clear D. Germline CDR1 is SGHKS and CDR2 is YYEKEE (reference sequence). Trimming took 2 bases from V and 2 from J, leaving 14 bases between them. The CDR3 consists of 15 residues. In DNA, the CDR3 is TGTGCCAGCAGCTTTGACCTAGAACCAACCTACGAGCAGTACTTC. This encodes CASSFDLEPTYEQYF.

A few counts support this clone. The chain has TRBV7-3 and TRBJ1-1, with TRBD1 matching over 8 bases. The length of the CDR3 is 13 residues. The junction had 10 bases not matched to a gene; V was cut back by 10 bases and J by 6 bases. Germline V lookup: CDR1 SGHTA, CDR2 FQGTGA. The CDR3 loop reads CATSDQGAAEAFF. CDR3 coding DNA: TGTGCCACCTCAGACCAGGGGGCCGCTGAAGCTTTCTTT.

The chain employs TRBV28 and TRBJ2-3; weak D call: TRBD1 (5 bases). CDR1 is MDHEN, CDR2 SYDVKM, per germline. The CDR3 sequence is 14 residues long. V dropped 8 bases and J dropped 2 bases, with 14 bases sitting between them. CDR3 protein: CASRTDKPTDTQYF. In DNA, the CDR3 is TGTGCCAGCCGAACGGACAAGCCCACAGATACGCAGTATTTT.

The chain recombines TRBV29-1 with TRBJ1-2; a possible D gene is TRBD1 (5 bases). There are 13 residues in the CDR3. The V gene lost 3 bases and the J gene lost 2 bases, with 10 bases spanning the gap. In germline, CDR1 is SQVTM, CDR2 ANQGSEA. The CDR3 nucleotides are TGCAGCGTTGATTTCGGGGGGAACTATGGCTACACCTTC. Encoded protein: CSVDFGGNYGYTF.

The chain employs TRBV9 and TRBJ2-1; TRBD1 matches at 7 bases. Per the germline V gene, CDR1 is SGDLS and CDR2 is YYNGEE. CDR3 length equals 15 residues. Trimming at V came to 3 bases and at J to 12 bases, leaving 15 bases not matched to a gene. CDR3 in amino acids: CASSDRDRHNGGQFF. In nucleotides, the CDR3 is TGTGCCAGCAGCGACCGGGACAGACACAATGGGGGGCAGTTCTTC.

The chain recombines TRBV6-1 with TRBJ1-1; D unclear. Trimming took off 6 bases at V and 7 bases at J, with 12 bases between the two ends. This CDR3 region has 12 residues. Germline V gene lookup returns CDR1 MNHNS and CDR2 SASEGT. CDR3: CASRRPSGEAFF. The DNA of the CDR3 is TGTGCCAGCAGAAGGCCCTCGGGTGAAGCTTTCTTT.

The V gene is TRBV4-1, the J gene TRBJ1-6; weak D call: TRBD1 (6 bases). Germline V gene lookup returns CDR1 MGHRA and CDR2 YSYEKL. The CDR3 loop spans 15 amino acids. V gave up 1 base and J gave up 9 bases, with 13 bases separating them. The CDR3 coding sequence is TGCGCCAGCAGCCAAGGGGGGGGCAGAAGTTCACCCCTCCACTTT. This encodes CASSQGGGRSSPLHF.

V and J are TRBV15 and TRBJ2-2; the match to TRBD2 covers 7 bases. CDR1 is LNHNV, CDR2 YYDKDF, per germline (reference sequence). V lost 0 bases to trimming and J lost 6 bases; unmatched junction nucleotides: 1. This CDR3 is built from 14 residues. CDR3 sequence: CATSRDGGAGELFF. CDR3 sequence (DNA): TGTGCCACCAGCAGAGATGGGGGGGCCGGGGAGCTGTTTTTT. Full variable domain (rest looked up from reference TRBV15 and TRBJ2-2): DAMVIQNPRYQVTQFGKPVTLSCSQTLNHNVMYWYQQKSSQAPKLLFHYYDKDFNNEADTPDNFQSRRPNTSFCFLDIRSPGLGDTAMYLCATSRDGGAGELFFGEGSRLTVL.

The V call is TRBV5-1, the J call TRBJ1-4, with 7 bases that match TRBD1. J lost 7 bases, V lost 0 bases, and 3 bases had no gene match. Per the germline V gene, CDR1 is SGHRS and CDR2 is YFSETQ. The CDR3 is 14 amino acids. The CDR3 DNA reads TGCGCCAGCAGCTTGGAAAGGGGGCGTGAAAAACTGTTTTTT. Its translation: CASSLERGREKLFF.

Here the CDR3 DNA reads TGTGCCAGCAGCTTAGAAGGGAGCTATCAGCCCCAGCATTTT. Translation: CASSLEGSYQPQHF. This chain connects TRBV7-9 to TRBJ1-5; the D is unclear. V lost 1 base to trimming and J lost 5 bases, with 9 bases between them. Per the germline V gene, CDR1 is SEHNR and CDR2 is FQNEAQ (reference sequence). CDR3 length equals 14 residues.